This is a list of T cell receptor beta chains from one sample in a study of shared clonotypes between healthy human individuals. Assay used: immunoSEQ multiplex PCR; TCRdb lists only in-frame clones, some missing. The repertoire holds around 1.9 million clones, 93% seen once, with approximately 1.6% in the top ten. Sample: naive CD8+ T cells from PBMCs. These receptors originate from a man aged 18 to 30 in good health. Some clones in this sample may be carry-over from other donors' samples. CDR3s include the opening cysteine and the closing phenylalanine or tryptophan. Each record gives: J gene, V gene, CDR3 protein.

>TRBJ2-7|TRBV29-1
CSVGTTWDSYEQYF
>TRBJ2-1|TRBV25-1
CASSHPTGGEQFF
>TRBJ2-1|TRBV9
CASAERGLADFYNEQFF
>TRBJ2-1|TRBV4-1
CASSQDGTSYNEQFF
>TRBJ2-1|TRBV27
CASSFSAGNEQFF
>TRBJ2-3|TRBV7-9
CASSSTHFTDTQYF
>TRBJ2-1|TRBV11-2
CASSGAGTSGSYNEQFF
>TRBJ2-7|TRBV7-8
CASSLSGAYEQYF
>TRBJ1-2|TRBV9
CASSVARDGTNYGYTF
>TRBJ1-2|TRBV19
CASSHGWGYTF
>TRBJ2-5|TRBV7-6
CASSLDPTSFSGRWGQETQYF
>TRBJ2-2|TRBV4-1
CASDERGVATNTGELFF
>TRBJ1-1|TRBV9
CASSVDPGQMNTEAFF
>TRBJ2-7|TRBV28
CASSTWDRGQDEQYF
>TRBJ2-7|TRBV28
CASSQLTGWAREQYF
>TRBJ2-7|TRBV4-2
CASSQGSQNSHEQYF
>NA|TRBV2
CASMGQAISYEQYF
>TRBJ1-5|TRBV28
CASSLRTTFSNQPQHF
>TRBJ2-6|TRBV27
CASSFGPSGANVLTF
>TRBJ2-1|TRBV27
CASTQTGTYNEQFF
>TRBJ1-2|TRBV6-5
CASSYGHTAYGYTF
>TRBJ2-2|TRBV29-1
CSVATDTGELFF
>TRBJ1-1|TRBV29-1
CSVEGHSGPRAFF
>TRBJ2-3|TRBV9
CASSDRPDTQYF
>TRBJ2-1|TRBV5-1
CASQDQGLLNEQFF
>TRBJ1-1|TRBV5-1
CASSRRGTGQNTEAFF
>TRBJ2-1|TRBV10-3
CAISDQAGDNEQFF
>TRBJ2-7|TRBV6-6
CASSGARYSYEQYF
>TRBJ2-7|TRBV27
CASSLISGTSTYEQYF
>TRBJ2-3|TRBV30
CAWREGGTDTQYF
>TRBJ2-5|TRBV6-5
CASGAGARIATQYF
>TRBJ1-5|TRBV27
CASSLRAGNQPQHF
>TRBJ2-7|TRBV5-4
CASSFGRGSYEQYF
>TRBJ2-5|TRBV19
CASSAQKDRDQETQYF
>TRBJ2-7|TRBV30
CAWSVGSSNEQYF
>TRBJ2-1|TRBV6-6
CASTPELDLAARMQFF
>TRBJ2-3|TRBV13
CASSSRPLAPQYF
>TRBJ1-3|TRBV4-1
CASSQDRGRGNTIYF
>TRBJ2-1|TRBV14
CASSPSLANHEQFF
>TRBJ2-2|TRBV18
CASSPTGATGELFF
>TRBJ1-1|TRBV21-1
CASSNPGRGGTEAFF
>TRBJ1-4|TRBV4-1
CASSQDMQGAWEKLFF
>TRBJ1-6|TRBV4-2
CASSPVFGSPLHF
>TRBJ2-6|TRBV27
CASSSPVGANVLTF
>TRBJ1-3|TRBV10-3
CAISDPQGTSGNTIYF